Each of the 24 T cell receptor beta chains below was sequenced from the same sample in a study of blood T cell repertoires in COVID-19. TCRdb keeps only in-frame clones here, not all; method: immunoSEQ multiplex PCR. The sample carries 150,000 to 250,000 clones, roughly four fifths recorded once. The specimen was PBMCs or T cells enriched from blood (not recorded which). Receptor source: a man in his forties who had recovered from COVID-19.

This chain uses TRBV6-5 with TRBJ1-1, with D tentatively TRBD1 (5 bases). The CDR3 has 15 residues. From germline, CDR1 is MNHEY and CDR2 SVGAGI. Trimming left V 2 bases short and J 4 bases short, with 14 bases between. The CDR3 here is CASSYNRGVSTEAFF. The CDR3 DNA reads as TGTGCCAGCAGTTACAATCGGGGGGTGAGCACTGAAGCTTTCTTT.

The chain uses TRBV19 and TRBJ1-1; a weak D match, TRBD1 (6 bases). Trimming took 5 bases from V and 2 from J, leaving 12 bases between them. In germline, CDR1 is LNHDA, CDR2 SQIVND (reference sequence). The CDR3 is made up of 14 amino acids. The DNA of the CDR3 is TGTGCCAGTAGTCCGGGACACCTTAACACTGAAGCTTTCTTT. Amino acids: CASSPGHLNTEAFF. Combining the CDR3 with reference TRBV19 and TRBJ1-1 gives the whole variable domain DGGITQSPKYLFRKEGQNVTLSCEQNLNHDAMYWYRQDPGQGLRLIYYSQIVNDFQKGDIAEGYSVSREKKESFPLTVTSAQKNPTAFYLCASSPGHLNTEAFFGQGTRLTVV.

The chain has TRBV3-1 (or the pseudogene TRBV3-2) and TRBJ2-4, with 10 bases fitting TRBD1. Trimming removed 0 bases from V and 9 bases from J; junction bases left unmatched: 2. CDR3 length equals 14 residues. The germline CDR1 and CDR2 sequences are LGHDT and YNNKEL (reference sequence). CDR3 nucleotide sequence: TGTGCCAGCAGCCAAGAGGGACAGGGGTCCATTCAGTACTTC. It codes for CASSQEGQGSIQYF.

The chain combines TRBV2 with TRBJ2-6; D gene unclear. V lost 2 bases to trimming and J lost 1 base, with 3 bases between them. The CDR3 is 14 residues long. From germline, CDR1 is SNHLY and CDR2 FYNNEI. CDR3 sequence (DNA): TGTGCCAGCAGTGAACGGTCTGGGGCCAACGTCCTGACTTTC. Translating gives CASSERSGANVLTF.

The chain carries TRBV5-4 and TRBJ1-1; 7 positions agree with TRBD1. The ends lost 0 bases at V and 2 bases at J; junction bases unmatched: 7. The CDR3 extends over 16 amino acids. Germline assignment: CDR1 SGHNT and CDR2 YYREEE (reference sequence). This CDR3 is CASSLEGDRVNTEAFF. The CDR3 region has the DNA TGTGCCAGCAGCTTGGAGGGGGACAGAGTTAACACTGAAGCTTTCTTT.

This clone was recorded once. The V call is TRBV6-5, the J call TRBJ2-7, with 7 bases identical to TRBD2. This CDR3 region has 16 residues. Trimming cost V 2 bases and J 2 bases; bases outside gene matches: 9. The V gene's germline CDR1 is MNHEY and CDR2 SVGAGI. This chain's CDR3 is CASSYGGGDLPYEQYF. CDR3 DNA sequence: TGTGCCAGCAGTTACGGTGGGGGGGACTTGCCCTACGAGCAGTACTTC.

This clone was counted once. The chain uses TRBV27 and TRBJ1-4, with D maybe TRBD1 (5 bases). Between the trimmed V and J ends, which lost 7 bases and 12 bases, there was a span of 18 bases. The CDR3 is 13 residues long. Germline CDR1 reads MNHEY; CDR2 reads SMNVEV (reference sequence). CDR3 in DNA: TGTGCCAGCACCGAGACAGCCGTTAGAGAACTGTTTTTT. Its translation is CASTETAVRELFF.

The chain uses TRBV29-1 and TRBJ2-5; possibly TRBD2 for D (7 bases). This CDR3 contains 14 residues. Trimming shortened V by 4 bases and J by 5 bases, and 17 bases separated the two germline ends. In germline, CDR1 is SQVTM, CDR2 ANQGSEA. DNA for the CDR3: TGCAGCGTTGGGGGGGCAGCGGGACGGGAGACCCAGTACTTC. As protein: CSVGGAAGRETQYF.

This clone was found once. CDR3 region: CASSTGAGGTEAFF. DNA for the CDR3: TGTGCCAGTAGTACAGGGGCGGGGGGCACTGAAGCTTTCTTT. The rearrangement uses TRBV19 and TRBJ1-1; perhaps TRBD1 as D (6 bases). The V gene lost 4 bases and the J gene lost 4 bases, with 13 bases spanning the gap. Per the germline V gene, CDR1 is LNHDA and CDR2 is SQIVND (reference sequence). This CDR3 region has 14 residues.

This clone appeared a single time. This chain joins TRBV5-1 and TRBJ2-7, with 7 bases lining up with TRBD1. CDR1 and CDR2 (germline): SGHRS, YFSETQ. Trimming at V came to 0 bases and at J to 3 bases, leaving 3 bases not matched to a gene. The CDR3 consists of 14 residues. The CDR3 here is CASSLAGQDYEQYF. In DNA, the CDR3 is TGCGCCAGCAGCTTGGCAGGACAGGACTACGAGCAGTACTTC.

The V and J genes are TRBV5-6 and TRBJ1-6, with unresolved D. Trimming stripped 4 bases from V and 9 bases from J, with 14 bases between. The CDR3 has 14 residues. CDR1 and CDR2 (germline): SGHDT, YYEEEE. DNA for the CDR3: TGTGCCAGCAGCCCCGGGGAAGGTGCTTCACCCCTCCACTTT. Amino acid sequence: CASSPGEGASPLHF.

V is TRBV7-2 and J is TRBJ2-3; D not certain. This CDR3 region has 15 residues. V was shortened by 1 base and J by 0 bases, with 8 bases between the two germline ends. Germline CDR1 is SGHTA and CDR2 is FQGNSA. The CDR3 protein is CASSLDLISTDTQYF. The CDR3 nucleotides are TGTGCCAGCAGCTTAGATCTAATCAGCACAGATACGCAGTATTTT.

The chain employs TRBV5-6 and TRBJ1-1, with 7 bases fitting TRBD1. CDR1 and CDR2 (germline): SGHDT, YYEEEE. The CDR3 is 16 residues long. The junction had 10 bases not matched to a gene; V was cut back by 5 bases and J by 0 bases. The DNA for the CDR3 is TGTGCCAGCAGGGCCCCGCGGGACAGCATGAACACTGAAGCTTTCTTT. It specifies CASRAPRDSMNTEAFF.

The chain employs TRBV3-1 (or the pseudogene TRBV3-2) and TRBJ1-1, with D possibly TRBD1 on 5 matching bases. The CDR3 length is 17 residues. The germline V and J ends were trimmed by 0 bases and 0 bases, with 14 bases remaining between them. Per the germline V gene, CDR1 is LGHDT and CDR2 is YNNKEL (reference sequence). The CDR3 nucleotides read TGTGCCAGCAGCCAAGATAGTGGGGCAGTATTGAACACTGAAGCTTTCTTT. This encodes CASSQDSGAVLNTEAFF.

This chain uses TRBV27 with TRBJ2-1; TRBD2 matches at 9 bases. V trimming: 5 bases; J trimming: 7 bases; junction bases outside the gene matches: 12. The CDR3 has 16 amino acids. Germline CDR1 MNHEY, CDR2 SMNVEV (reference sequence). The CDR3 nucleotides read TGTGCCAGCAGTCGCCCCGGGACTAGCAAGTTTAATGAGCAGTTCTTC. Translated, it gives CASSRPGTSKFNEQFF.

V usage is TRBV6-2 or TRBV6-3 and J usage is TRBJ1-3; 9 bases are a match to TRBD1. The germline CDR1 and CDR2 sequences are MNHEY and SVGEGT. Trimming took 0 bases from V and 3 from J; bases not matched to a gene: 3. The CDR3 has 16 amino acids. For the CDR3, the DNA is TGTGCCAGCAGTTACTCTCACAGGGGGCTTGGAAACACCATATATTTT. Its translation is CASSYSHRGLGNTIYF.

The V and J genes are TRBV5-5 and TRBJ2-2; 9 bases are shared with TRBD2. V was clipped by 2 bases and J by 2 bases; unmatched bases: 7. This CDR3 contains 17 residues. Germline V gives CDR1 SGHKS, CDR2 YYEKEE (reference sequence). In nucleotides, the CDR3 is TGTGCCAGCAGCTTCTGGATCCTAGCGGGAAACACCGGGGAGCTGTTTTTT. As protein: CASSFWILAGNTGELFF. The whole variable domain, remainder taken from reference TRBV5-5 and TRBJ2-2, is DAGVTQSPTHLIKTRGQQVTLRCSPISGHKSVSWYQQVLGQGPQFIFQYYEKEERGRGNFPDRFSARQFPNYSSELNVNALLLGDSALYLCASSFWILAGNTGELFFGEGSRLTVL.

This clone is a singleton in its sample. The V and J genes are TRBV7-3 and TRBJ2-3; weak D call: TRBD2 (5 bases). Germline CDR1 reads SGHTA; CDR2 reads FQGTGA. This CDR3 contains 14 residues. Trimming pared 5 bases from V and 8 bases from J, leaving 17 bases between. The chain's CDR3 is CASSERAPGGTQYF. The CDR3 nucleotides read TGTGCCAGCAGCGAGAGGGCTCCGGGTGGTACGCAGTATTTT.

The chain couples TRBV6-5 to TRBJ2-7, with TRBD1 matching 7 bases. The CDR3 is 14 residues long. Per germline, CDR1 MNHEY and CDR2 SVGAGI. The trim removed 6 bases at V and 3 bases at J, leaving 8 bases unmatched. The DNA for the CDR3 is TGTGCCAGCAGCCCCGGACAGGAACACTACGAGCAGTACTTC. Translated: CASSPGQEHYEQYF.

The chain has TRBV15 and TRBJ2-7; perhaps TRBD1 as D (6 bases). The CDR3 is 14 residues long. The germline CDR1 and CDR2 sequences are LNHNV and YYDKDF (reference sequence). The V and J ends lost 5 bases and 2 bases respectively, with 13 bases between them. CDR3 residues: CATSVGAGPYEQYF. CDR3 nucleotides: TGTGCCACCAGCGTGGGGGCAGGACCCTACGAGCAGTACTTC.

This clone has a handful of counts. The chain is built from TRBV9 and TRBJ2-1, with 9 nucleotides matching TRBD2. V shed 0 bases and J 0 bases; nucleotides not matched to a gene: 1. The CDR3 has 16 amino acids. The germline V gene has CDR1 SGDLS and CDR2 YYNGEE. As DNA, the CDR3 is TGTGCCAGCAGCGTAGGACTAGCGGACTCCTACAATGAGCAGTTCTTC. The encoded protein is CASSVGLADSYNEQFF.

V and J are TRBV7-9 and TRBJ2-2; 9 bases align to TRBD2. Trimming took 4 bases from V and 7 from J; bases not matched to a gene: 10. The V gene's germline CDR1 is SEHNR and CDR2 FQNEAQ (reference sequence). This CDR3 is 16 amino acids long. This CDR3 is CASSSPSGKDGGELFF. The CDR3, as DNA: TGTGCCAGCAGCTCCCCTAGCGGGAAAGATGGCGGGGAGCTGTTTTTT.

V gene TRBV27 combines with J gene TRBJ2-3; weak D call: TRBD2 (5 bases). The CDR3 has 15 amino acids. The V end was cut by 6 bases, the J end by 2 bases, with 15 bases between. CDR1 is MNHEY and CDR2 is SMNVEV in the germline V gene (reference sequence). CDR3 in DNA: TGTGCCAGCAGCCTTACTAGGATAGACACAGATACGCAGTATTTT. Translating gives CASSLTRIDTDTQYF.

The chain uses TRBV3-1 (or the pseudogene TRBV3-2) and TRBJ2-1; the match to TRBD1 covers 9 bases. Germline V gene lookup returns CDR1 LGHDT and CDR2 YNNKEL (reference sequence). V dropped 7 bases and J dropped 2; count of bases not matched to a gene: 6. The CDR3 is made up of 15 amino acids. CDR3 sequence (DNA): TGTGCCAGCAATGCCGGGGACAGGGCCTACAATGAGCAGTTCTTC. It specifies CASNAGDRAYNEQFF.